This T cell receptor (beta chain) stems from a study of cytomegalovirus exposure and HLA in healthy donors. The overall study: It was reported in a later analysis that the 120 or so validation repertoires used the same platform as the roughly 700 first-cohort repertoires. Findings and caveats of the study: Per published reports, the classifier diagnosed cytomegalovirus status with high specificity and sensitivity.

Regarding this clone: Its cognate antigen is unknown.

Assay: immunoSEQ multiplex PCR; the TCRdb copy retains only in-frame clones and omits some. The sample has approximately 60,000 clones, under 95% seen once. The V gene's germline CDR1 is SNHLY and CDR2 FYNNEI. The CDR3 loop spans 14 amino acids. V lost 8 bases, J lost 5 bases, and 9 bases stayed unmatched. The source material was PBMCs. The sequence was obtained from a woman aged 18-29 years in good health and CMV-seronegative. The chain is built from TRBV2 and TRBJ2-7, with 10 bases identical to TRBD2. In DNA, the CDR3 is TGTGCCAGCGGAGAGCGGGGGGGTAGGGACGAGCAGTACTTC. Its translation: CASGERGGRDEQYF.